This TCR beta chain was profiled in a study of T cell responses to AZD1222 COVID-19 vaccine. Findings of the study overall: With two AZD1222 doses given, Spike-specific TCR breadth and depth both rose. Mapped onto spike, vaccine-associated CD4 TCRs spanned it and were dominant at 160-218 and 743-854.

A remark on this clone: Its antigen is undetermined.

Germline V gene sequence: CDR1 LGHDT, CDR2 YNNKEL (reference sequence). The ends were cut back, 6 bases at V and 4 bases at J, with 9 bases in the middle. This CDR3 contains 13 residues. TCRdb keeps only in-frame clones here, not all; method: immunoSEQ multiplex PCR. The sample has over 85,000 clones, 70% to 90% seen once; the top ten hold roughly 3.2%. This sequence originates from an adult in good health. The chain has TRBV3-1 (or the pseudogene TRBV3-2) and TRBJ2-2; D call uncertain. The starting material was peripheral blood, obtained on day 0 of AZD1222 vaccination. This chain's CDR3 is CASSPQRTGELFF. DNA for the CDR3: TGTGCCAGCAGTCCACAGCGCACCGGGGAGCTGTTTTTT.